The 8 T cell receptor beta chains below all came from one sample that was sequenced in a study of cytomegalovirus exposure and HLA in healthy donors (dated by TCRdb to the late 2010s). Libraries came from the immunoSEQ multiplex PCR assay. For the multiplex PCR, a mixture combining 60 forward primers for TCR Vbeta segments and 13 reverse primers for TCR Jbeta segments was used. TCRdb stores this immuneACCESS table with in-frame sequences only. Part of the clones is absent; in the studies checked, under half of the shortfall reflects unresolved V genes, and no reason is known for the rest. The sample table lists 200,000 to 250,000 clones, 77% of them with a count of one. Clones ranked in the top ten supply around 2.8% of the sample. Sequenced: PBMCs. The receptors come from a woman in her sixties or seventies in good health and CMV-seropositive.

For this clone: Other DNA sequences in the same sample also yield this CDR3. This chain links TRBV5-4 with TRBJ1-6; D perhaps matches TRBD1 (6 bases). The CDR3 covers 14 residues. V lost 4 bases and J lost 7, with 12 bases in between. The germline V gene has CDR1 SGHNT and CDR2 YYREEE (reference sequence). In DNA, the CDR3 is TGTGCCAGCAGCCGCGAGGGGGGGAATTCACCCCTCCACTTT. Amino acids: CASSREGGNSPLHF.

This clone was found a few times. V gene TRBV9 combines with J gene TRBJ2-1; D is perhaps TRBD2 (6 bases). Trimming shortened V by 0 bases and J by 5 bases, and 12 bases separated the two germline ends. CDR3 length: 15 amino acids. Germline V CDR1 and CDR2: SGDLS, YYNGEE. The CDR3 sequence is CASSVAPSVDNEQFF. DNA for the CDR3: TGTGCCAGCAGCGTAGCGCCTAGCGTTGACAATGAGCAGTTCTTC. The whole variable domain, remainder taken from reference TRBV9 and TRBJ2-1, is DSGVTQTPKHLITATGQRVTLRCSPRSGDLSVYWYQQSLDQGLQFLIQYYNGEERAKGNILERFSAQQFPDLHSELNLSSLELGDSALYFCASSVAPSVDNEQFFGPGTRLTVL.

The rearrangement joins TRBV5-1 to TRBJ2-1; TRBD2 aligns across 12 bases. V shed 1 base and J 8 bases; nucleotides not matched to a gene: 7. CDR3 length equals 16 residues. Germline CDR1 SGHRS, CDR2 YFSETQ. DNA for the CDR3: TGCGCCAGCAGCTTGACTAGCGGGGGGCCACGCGATGAGCAGTTCTTC. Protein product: CASSLTSGGPRDEQFF. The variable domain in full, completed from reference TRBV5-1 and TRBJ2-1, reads KAGVTQTPRYLIKTRGQQVTLSCSPISGHRSVSWYQQTPGQGLQFLFEYFSETQRNKGNFPGRFSGRQFSNSRSEMNVSTLELGDSALYLCASSLTSGGPRDEQFFGPGTRLTVL.

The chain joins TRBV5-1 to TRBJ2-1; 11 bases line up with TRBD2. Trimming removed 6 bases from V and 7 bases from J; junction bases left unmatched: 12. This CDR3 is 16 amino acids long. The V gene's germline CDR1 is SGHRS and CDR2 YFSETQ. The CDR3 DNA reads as TGCGCCAGCAACCTTGATATACCTAGCGGGAGGAATGAGCAGTTCTTC. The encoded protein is CASNLDIPSGRNEQFF.

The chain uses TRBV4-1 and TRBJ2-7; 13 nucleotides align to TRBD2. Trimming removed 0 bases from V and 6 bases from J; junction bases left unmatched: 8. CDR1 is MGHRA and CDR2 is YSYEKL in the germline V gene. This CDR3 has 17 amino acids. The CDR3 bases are TGCGCCAGCAGCCAAGAAGATGGACTAGCGGGAGTTCCCGAGCAGTACTTC. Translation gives CASSQEDGLAGVPEQYF.

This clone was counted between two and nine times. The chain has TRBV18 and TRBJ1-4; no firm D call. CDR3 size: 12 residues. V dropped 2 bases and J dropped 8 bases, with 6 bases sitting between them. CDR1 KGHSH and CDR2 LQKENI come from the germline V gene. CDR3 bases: TGTGCCAGCTCACCAGAGAGGGAAAAACTGTTTTTT. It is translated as CASSPEREKLFF. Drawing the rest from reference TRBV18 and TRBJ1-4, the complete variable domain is NAGVMQNPRHLVRRRGQEARLRCSPMKGHSHVYWYRQLPEEGLKFMVYLQKENIIDESGMPKERFSAEFPKEGPSILRIQQVVRGDSAAYFCASSPEREKLFFGSGTQLSVL.

This chain's CDR3 is CASSPDRPSYNEQFF. The CDR3 DNA sequence: TGCGCCAGCAGCCCCGACAGGCCCTCCTACAATGAGCAGTTCTTC. The chain links TRBV5-1 to TRBJ2-1; perhaps TRBD1 as D (6 bases). The CDR3 has 15 amino acids. The V gene lost 4 bases and the J gene lost 0 bases, with 11 bases spanning the gap. Germline V gene sequence: CDR1 SGHRS, CDR2 YFSETQ.

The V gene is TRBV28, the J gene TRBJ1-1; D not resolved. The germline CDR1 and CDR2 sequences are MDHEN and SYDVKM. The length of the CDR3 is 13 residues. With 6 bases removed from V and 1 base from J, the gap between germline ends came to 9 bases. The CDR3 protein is CASSRPGNTEAFF. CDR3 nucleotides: TGTGCCAGCAGCCGTCCGGGGAACACTGAAGCTTTCTTT.